This T cell receptor beta chain derives from a study of cytomegalovirus exposure and HLA in healthy donors. General study points: It was taken for granted in presence/absence analyses that sequencing depth across donors was roughly uniform. The authors later linked a missense DCLRE1C variant to TCR beta V- and J-gene trimming. An observed cluster of highly shared sequence variants was recorded as a likely sequencing artifact.

Trimming stripped 9 bases from V and 2 bases from J, with 10 bases between. The CDR3 sequence is 12 residues long. Looked up from germline, CDR1 is ENHRY and CDR2 is SYGVKD. PCR involved 60 Vbeta and 13 Jbeta primers. Profiling relied on immunoSEQ multiplex PCR, and the TCRdb table lists in-frame clones only, not all of them. With around 100,000 clones in the sample, the ten largest clones hold 3.7%. With regard to this clone: The antigen is undetermined.

The sequence came from a man aged 30 to 45 in good health and CMV-seronegative. Specimen: PBMCs. This chain joins TRBV10-3 and TRBJ2-5; possibly TRBD1 for D (6 bases). The CDR3 spells CAMGTTQETQYF. In DNA, the CDR3 is TGTGCCATGGGGACAACGCAAGAGACCCAGTACTTC.